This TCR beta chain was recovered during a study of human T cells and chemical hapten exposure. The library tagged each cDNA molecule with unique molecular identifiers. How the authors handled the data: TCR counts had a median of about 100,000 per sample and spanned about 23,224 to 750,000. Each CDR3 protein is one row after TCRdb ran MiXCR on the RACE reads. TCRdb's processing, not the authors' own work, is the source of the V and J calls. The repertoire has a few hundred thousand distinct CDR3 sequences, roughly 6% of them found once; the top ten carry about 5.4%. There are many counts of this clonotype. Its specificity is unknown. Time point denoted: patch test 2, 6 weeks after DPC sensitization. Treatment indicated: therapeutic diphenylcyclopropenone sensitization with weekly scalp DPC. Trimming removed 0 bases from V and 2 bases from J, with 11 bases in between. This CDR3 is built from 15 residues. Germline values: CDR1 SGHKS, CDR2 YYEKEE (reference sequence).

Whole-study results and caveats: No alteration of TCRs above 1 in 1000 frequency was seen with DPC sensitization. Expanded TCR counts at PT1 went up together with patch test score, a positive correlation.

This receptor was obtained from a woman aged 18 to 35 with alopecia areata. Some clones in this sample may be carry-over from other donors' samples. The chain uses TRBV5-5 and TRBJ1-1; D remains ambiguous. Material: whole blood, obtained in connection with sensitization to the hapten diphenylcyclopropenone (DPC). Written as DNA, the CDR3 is TGTGCCAGCAGCTTGGCCAGGCGGCTAAACACTGAAGCTTTCTTT. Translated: CASSLARRLNTEAFF.